These 19 T cell receptor beta chains share one sample of origin, sequenced in a study of blood T cell repertoires in COVID-19. The protocol was immunoSEQ multiplex PCR, while the TCRdb copy is restricted to in-frame clones and leaves out a portion. The sample lists about 200,000 clones, around 88% occurring once. The sequenced material came from PBMCs or T cells enriched from blood (not recorded which). These receptors were collected from a woman in her 30s who had been exposed to COVID-19.

This clone appeared once. This chain connects TRBV5-1 to TRBJ1-2; 8 bases line up with TRBD1. This CDR3 is built from 18 residues. V dropped 4 bases and J dropped 0; count of bases not matched to a gene: 14. Looked up from germline, CDR1 is SGHRS and CDR2 is YFSETQ. The CDR3, as DNA: TGCGCCAGCAGCCCAACACCGGGACAGGAGTTTGCTAACTATGGCTACACCTTC. Translation: CASSPTPGQEFANYGYTF.

The V call is TRBV28, the J call TRBJ1-1; no definite D call. In germline, CDR1 is MDHEN, CDR2 SYDVKM. V dropped 4 bases and J dropped 5 bases, with 14 bases sitting between them. The CDR3 runs to 14 residues. DNA of the CDR3: TGTGCCAGCAGTTCGACTGTGGGTCTGACTGAAGCTTTCTTT. It codes for CASSSTVGLTEAFF.

The rearrangement uses TRBV20-1 and TRBJ1-2; D uncertain. V was clipped by 6 bases and J by 7 bases, with 6 bases between them. This CDR3 is built from 9 residues. Germline V gives CDR1 DFQATT, CDR2 SNEGSKA (reference sequence). CDR3 DNA: TGCAGTGCCCCCTTTGGCTACACCTTC. Translated: CSAPFGYTF.

The V call is TRBV24-1, the J call TRBJ1-5, with D maybe TRBD1 (6 bases). The CDR3 totals 14 residues. V was cut by 7 bases and J by 4 bases, with 13 bases left in between. Germline CDR1 KGHDR, CDR2 SFDVKD. Written as DNA, the CDR3 is TGTGCCACCAGGGGCAGGGGATTGAATCAGCCCCAGCATTTT. This gives the protein CATRGRGLNQPQHF.

The chain is built from TRBV9 and TRBJ1-1, with a weak D call TRBD1 (6 bases). CDR3 length: 14 residues. CDR1 SGDLS and CDR2 YYNGEE come from the germline V gene. Trimming cost V 4 bases and J 1 base, with 11 bases left between them. CDR3 sequence (DNA): TGTGCCAGCAGCATACAGGGATGGAACACTGAAGCTTTCTTT. Its protein product is CASSIQGWNTEAFF. Together with reference TRBV9 and TRBJ1-1, the CDR3 gives the full variable domain: DSGVTQTPKHLITATGQRVTLRCSPRSGDLSVYWYQQSLDQGLQFLIQYYNGEERAKGNILERFSAQQFPDLHSELNLSSLELGDSALYFCASSIQGWNTEAFFGQGTRLTVV.

The table lists this clone with a count of one. The CDR3 here is CASRSGTGMGQFF. DNA of the CDR3: TGCGCCAGCCGCAGCGGGACAGGGATGGGGCAGTTCTTC. The rearrangement joins TRBV5-1 to TRBJ2-1; 9 bases align to TRBD1. Germline V gene sequence: CDR1 SGHRS, CDR2 YFSETQ. V shed 7 bases, J shed 12 bases, and the junction held 11 bases outside the gene matches. CDR3 size: 13 residues.

The CDR3 nucleotides read TGTGCCAGCAGTGATCTAGGCCCCGGAGAGACCAACTATGGCTACACCTTC. It translates to CASSDLGPGETNYGYTF. The gene calls are TRBV2 and TRBJ1-2; D is ambiguous. CDR3 length: 17 amino acids. Germline CDR1 SNHLY, CDR2 FYNNEI. V was shortened by 3 bases and J by 2 bases, with 19 bases between the two germline ends.

This rearrangement joins TRBV27 to TRBJ1-1, with D uncertain. CDR1 and CDR2 from the germline V gene are MNHEY and SMNVEV (reference sequence). The CDR3 contains 12 residues. CDR3 in DNA: TGTGCAGCCAGAGGGTTTGGCACTGAAGCTTTCTTT. Its protein is CAARGFGTEAFF.

This chain joins TRBV18 and TRBJ1-3; no clear D. Germline CDR1 is KGHSH and CDR2 is LQKENI. CDR3 length: 14 amino acids. Trimming took off 3 bases at V and 4 bases at J, with 10 bases between the two ends. The CDR3 protein is CASSPGGRGNTIYF. The CDR3 coding sequence is TGTGCCAGCTCACCGGGCGGGAGAGGAAACACCATATATTTT.

The V and J genes are TRBV7-9 and TRBJ1-2, with a possible D match to TRBD1 (5 bases). CDR1 is SEHNR and CDR2 is FQNEAQ in the germline V gene (reference sequence). This CDR3 region has 15 residues. The V end lost 2 bases, the J end lost 10 bases, and 20 bases lay between the germline ends. CDR3 in amino acids: CASSLLGQGVLVYTF. The CDR3, as DNA: TGTGCCAGCAGCTTACTCGGGCAGGGCGTACTCGTCTACACCTTC.

The chain uses TRBV27 and TRBJ1-4; 8 nucleotides line up with TRBD1. CDR1 MNHEY and CDR2 SMNVEV come from the germline V gene (reference sequence). The CDR3 spans 14 residues. Trimming at V came to 6 bases and at J to 2 bases, leaving 2 bases not matched to a gene. The CDR3 loop is CASSRTGTNEKLFF. The CDR3 region has the DNA TGTGCCAGCAGCCGGACAGGGACTAATGAAAAACTGTTTTTT. The whole variable domain, remainder taken from reference TRBV27 and TRBJ1-4, is EAQVTQNPRYLITVTGKKLTVTCSQNMNHEYMSWYRQDPGLGLRQIYYSMNVEVTDKGDVPEGYKVSRKEKRNFPLILESPSPNQTSLYFCASSRTGTNEKLFFGSGTQLSVL.

This chain joins TRBV3-1 (or the pseudogene TRBV3-2) and TRBJ2-7; TRBD1 agrees at 11 bases. This CDR3 has 17 amino acids. J lost 3 bases, V lost 0 bases, and 7 bases had no gene match. The germline CDR1 and CDR2 sequences are LGHDT and YNNKEL (reference sequence). The CDR3 nucleotides read TGTGCCAGCAGCCAAGACTTCACCGGGACAGGGGGCTACGAGCAGTACTTC. It encodes CASSQDFTGTGGYEQYF.

This sequence joins TRBV6-4 and TRBJ2-1, with 13 nucleotides matching TRBD2. CDR3 size: 15 residues. Trimming at V came to 4 bases and at J to 8 bases, leaving 5 bases not matched to a gene. CDR1 is MRHNA and CDR2 is SNTAGT in the germline V gene. DNA of the CDR3: TGTGCCAGCAGTGGGGGACTAGCGGGGACCGATGAGCAGTTCTTC. Encoded protein: CASSGGLAGTDEQFF.

This chain uses TRBV15 with TRBJ1-5; the D is unclear. The CDR3 is 13 amino acids. V was cut by 4 bases and J by 5 bases, with 9 bases left in between. Germline V gene data show CDR1 as LNHNV and CDR2 as YYDKDF (reference sequence). The CDR3 here is CATSTTFYQPQHF. The CDR3, as DNA: TGTGCCACCAGCACAACATTCTATCAGCCCCAGCATTTT.

The chain couples TRBV6-5 to TRBJ2-7; 7 nucleotides align to TRBD1. CDR1 is MNHEY and CDR2 is SVGAGI in the germline V gene. This CDR3 comprises 14 residues. The V gene end was trimmed by 5 bases and the J gene end by 3 bases; junction bases not matched to a gene: 7. DNA of the CDR3: TGTGCCAGCAGTCGACAGGGCAGCCTCTACGAGCAGTACTTC. Translated: CASSRQGSLYEQYF.

This rearrangement joins TRBV28 to TRBJ1-5; 8 bases agree with TRBD1. CDR3 size: 15 residues. Germline V gene data show CDR1 as MDHEN and CDR2 as SYDVKM. Trimming cost V 4 bases and J 2 bases; bases outside gene matches: 4. CDR3 sequence: CASSSGQGGNQPQHF. CDR3 nucleotides: TGTGCCAGCAGTTCTGGACAGGGTGGCAATCAGCCCCAGCATTTT. The variable domain in full, completed from reference TRBV28 and TRBJ1-5, reads DVKVTQSSRYLVKRTGEKVFLECVQDMDHENMFWYRQDPGLGLRLIYFSYDVKMKEKGDIPEGYSVSREKKERFSLILESASTNQTSMYLCASSSGQGGNQPQHFGDGTRLSIL.

This clone was found once. V gene TRBV5-1 combines with J gene TRBJ2-7, with 9 bases matching TRBD2. The CDR3 has 14 amino acids. Germline lookup yields CDR1 SGHRS and CDR2 YFSETQ. The V segment lost 2 bases and the J segment 5 bases; nucleotides outside the gene matches: 5. The CDR3 nucleotides read TGCGCCAGCAGCTTACTAGCGGGTCTCAACGAGCAGTACTTC. It encodes CASSLLAGLNEQYF.

The chain joins TRBV5-6 to TRBJ2-5; possible D gene TRBD1, 5 bases. With 2 bases removed from V and 1 base from J, the gap between germline ends came to 12 bases. Germline V gives CDR1 SGHDT, CDR2 YYEEEE. This CDR3 spans 15 amino acids. CDR3 region: CASSFSRAPQETQYF. The CDR3 DNA reads as TGTGCCAGCAGCTTTTCCAGGGCCCCCCAAGAGACCCAGTACTTC.

This chain joins TRBV5-1 and TRBJ1-2, with D possibly matching TRBD1 (5 bases). Between the trimmed V and J ends, which lost 0 bases and 1 base, there was a span of 10 bases. In germline, CDR1 is SGHRS, CDR2 YFSETQ. The CDR3 extends over 15 amino acids. CDR3 DNA sequence: TGCGCCAGCAGCTTGGCCGGGGGGTTTAACTATGGCTACACCTTC. Translated, it gives CASSLAGGFNYGYTF.